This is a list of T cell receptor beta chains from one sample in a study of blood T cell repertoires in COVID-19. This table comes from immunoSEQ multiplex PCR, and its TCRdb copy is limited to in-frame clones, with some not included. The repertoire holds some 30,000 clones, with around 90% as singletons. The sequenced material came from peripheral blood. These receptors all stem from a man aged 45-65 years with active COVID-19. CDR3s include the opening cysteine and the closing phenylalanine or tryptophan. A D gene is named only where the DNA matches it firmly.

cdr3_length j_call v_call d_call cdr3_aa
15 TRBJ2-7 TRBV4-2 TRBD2 CASSQVGTSGDEQYF
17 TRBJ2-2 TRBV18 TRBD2 CASSPQTSGLNTGELFF
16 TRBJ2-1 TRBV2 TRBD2 CASIRNSGRPSNEQFF
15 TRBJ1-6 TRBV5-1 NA CASSLDGDANSPLHF
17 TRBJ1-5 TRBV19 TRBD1 CASSIVVDRSYHQPQHF
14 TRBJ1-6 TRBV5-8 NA CASSLQGLRSPLHF
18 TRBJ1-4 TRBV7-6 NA CASSLALGGARTNEKLFF
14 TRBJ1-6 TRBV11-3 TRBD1 CASSPGQGSSPLHF
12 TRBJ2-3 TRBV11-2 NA CASTRVPDTQYF
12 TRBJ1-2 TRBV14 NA CASSLNNYGYTF
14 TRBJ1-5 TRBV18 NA CASSPTGGNQPQHF
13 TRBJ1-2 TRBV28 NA CASSLSRIYGYTF
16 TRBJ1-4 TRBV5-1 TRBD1 CASSLGTGRTNEKLFF
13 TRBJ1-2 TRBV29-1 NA CSVVRGGGYGYTF
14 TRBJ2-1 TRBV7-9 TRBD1 CASSSVDRGNEQFF
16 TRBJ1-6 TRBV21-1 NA CASSLGSTGRNSPLHF
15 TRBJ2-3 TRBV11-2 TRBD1 CASSPGTGVTDTQYF
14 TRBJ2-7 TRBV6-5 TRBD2 CASFSGSSSYEQYF
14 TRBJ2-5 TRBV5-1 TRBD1 CASSQGQVKETQYF
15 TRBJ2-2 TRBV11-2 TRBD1 CASRKKQGAAGELFF
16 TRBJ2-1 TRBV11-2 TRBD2 CASSLRSSGRVDEQFF
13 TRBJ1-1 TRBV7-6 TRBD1 CASSLGQGVEAFF
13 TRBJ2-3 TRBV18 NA CASSPRLTDTQYF
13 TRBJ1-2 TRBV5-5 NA CASSTAGTYGYTF
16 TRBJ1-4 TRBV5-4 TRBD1 CASSSGKDRGNEKLFF
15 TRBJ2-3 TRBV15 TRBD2 CATLGSGGSTDTQYF
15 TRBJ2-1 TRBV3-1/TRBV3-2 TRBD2 CASSQSGGAYNEQFF
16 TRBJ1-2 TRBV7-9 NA CASSLEAGRGGYGYTF
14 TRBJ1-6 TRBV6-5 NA CASKSAGHGSPLHF
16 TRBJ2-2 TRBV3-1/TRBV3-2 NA CASSPPVRRNTGELFF
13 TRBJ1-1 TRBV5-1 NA CASGLGVNTEAFF
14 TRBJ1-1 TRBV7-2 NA CASSFWRGNTEAFF
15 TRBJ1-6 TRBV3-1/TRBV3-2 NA CASSQETVHNSPLHF
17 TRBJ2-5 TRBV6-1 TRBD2 CASSELRLAGYQETQYF
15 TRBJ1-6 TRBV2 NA CASSGVGGVSSPLHF
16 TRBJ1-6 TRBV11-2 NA CASRPPGISYNSPLHF